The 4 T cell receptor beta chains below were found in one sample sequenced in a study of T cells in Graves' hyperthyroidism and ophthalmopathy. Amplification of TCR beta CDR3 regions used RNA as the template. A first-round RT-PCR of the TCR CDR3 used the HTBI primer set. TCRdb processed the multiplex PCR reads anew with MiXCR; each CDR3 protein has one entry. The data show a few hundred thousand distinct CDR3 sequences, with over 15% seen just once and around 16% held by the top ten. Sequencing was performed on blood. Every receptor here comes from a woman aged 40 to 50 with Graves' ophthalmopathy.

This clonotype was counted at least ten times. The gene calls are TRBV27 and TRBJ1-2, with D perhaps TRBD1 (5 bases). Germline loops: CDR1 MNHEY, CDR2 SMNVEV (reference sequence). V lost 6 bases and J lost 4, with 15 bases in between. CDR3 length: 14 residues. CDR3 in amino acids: CASRSLEDTYGYTF. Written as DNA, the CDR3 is TGTGCCAGCAGATCTCTCGAGGACACCTATGGCTACACCTTC.

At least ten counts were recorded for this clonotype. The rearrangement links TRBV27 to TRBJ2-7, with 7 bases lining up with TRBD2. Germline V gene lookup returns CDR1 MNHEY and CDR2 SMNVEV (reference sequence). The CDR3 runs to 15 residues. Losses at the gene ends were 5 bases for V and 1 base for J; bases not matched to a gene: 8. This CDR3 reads CASSTPQRGSYEQYF. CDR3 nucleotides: TGTGCCAGCAGTACCCCTCAGCGGGGATCCTACGAGCAGTACTTC.

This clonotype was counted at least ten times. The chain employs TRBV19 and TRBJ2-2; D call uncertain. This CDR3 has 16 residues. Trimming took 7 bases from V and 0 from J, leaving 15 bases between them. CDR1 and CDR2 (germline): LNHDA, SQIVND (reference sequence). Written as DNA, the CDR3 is TGTGCCAGTAAGGACGATAAGACCGCGAACACCGGGGAGCTGTTTTTT. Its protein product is CASKDDKTANTGELFF.

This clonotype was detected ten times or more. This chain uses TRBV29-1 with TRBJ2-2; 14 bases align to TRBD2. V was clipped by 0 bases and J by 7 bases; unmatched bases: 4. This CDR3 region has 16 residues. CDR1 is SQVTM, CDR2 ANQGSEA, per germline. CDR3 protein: CSVEDGGTSGSGELFF. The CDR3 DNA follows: TGCAGCGTTGAAGATGGCGGGACTAGCGGGAGCGGGGAGCTGTTTTTT.